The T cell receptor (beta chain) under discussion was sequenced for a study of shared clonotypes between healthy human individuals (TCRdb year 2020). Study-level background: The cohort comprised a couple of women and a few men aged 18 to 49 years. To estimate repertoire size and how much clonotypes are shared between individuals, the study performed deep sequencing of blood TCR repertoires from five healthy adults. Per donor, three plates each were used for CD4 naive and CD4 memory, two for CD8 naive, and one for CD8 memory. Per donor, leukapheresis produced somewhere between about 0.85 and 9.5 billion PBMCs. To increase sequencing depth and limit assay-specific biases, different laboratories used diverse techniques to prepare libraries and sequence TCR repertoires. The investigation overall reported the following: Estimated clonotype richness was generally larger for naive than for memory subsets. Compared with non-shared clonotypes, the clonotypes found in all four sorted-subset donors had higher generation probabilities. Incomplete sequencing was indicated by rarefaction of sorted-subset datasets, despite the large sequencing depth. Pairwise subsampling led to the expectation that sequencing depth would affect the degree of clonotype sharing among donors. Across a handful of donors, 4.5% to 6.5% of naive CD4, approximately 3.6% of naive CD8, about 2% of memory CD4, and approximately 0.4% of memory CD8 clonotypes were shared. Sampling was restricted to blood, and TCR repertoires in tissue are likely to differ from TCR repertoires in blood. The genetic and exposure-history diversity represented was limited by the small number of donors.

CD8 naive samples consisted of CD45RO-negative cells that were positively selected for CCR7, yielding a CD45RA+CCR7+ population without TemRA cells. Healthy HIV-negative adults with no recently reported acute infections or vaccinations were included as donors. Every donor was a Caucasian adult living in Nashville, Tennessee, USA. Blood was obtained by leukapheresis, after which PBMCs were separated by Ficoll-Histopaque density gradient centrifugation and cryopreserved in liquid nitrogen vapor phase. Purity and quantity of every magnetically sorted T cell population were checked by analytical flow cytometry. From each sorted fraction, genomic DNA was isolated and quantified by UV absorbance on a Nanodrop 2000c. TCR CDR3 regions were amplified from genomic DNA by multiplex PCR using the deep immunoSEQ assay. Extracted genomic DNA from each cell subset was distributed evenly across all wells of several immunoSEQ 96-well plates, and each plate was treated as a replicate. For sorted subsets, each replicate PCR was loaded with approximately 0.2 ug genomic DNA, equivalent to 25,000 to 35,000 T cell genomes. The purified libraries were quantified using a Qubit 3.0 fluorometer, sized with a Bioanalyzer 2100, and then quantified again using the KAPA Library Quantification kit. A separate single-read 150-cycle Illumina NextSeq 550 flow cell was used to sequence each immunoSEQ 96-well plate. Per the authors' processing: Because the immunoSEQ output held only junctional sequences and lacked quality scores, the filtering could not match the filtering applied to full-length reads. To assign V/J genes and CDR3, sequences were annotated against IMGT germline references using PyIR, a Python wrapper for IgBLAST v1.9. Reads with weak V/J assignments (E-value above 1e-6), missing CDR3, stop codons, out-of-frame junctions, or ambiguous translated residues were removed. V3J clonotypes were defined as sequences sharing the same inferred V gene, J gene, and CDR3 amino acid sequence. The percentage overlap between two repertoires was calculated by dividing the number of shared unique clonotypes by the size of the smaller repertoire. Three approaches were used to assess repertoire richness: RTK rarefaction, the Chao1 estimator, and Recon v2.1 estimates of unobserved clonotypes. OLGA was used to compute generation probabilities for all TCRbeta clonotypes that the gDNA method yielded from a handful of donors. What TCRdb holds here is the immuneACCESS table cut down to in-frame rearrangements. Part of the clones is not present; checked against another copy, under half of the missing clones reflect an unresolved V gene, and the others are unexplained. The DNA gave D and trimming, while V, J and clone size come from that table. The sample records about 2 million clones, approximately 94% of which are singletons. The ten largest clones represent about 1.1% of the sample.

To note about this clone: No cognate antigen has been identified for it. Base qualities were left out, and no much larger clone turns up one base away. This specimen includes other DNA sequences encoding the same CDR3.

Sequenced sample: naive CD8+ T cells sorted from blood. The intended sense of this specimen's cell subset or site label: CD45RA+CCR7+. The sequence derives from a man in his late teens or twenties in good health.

The DNA sequence is as follows: TGTGCCAGCAGCTTGGAAGCGGTCTACGAGCAGTACTTC. The resulting protein is CASSLEAVYEQYF. The receptor chain draws on TRBV5-6 and TRBJ2-7; TRBD2 is possibly the D segment (5 matching bases). The germline V gene sets CDR1 to SGHDT and CDR2 to YYEEEE. From its cysteine to its phenylalanine, the CDR3 spans 13 amino acids. The read is trimmed to its CDR3 DNA, 39 bases read in frame from base 1. V is shortened by 0 bases, J by 3 bases, and the region joining them spans 7 bases.